One and the same sample provided the 25 T cell receptor beta chains below, sequenced in a study of T cell repertoires in cytomegalovirus infection. Their recognized antigens are unknown. Each CDR3 protein gets one entry after TCRdb re-called the reads with MiXCR. The sample consists of tens of thousands of distinct CDR3 sequences, approximately 22% of them appearing once. The sequences come from CD8+ T cells from cultured PBMCs, collected from culture after CMV antigen stimulation. The receptors derive from a human donor in good health (CMV status not recorded). Some clones in this sample may be carry-over from other donors' samples.

This clonotype came up a few times. The gene calls are TRBV4-3 and TRBJ1-6; D gene unclear. V lost 4 bases, J lost 12 bases, and 13 bases lay in between. The CDR3 consists of 13 residues. CDR1 LGHNA and CDR2 YSLEER come from the germline V gene. DNA of the CDR3: TGCGCCAGCAGCCCCCTCGGCGCCCGACCCCTCCACTTT. Translated, it gives CASSPLGARPLHF.

The CDR3 is CASSLVGGAGHGYTF. The DNA of the CDR3 is TGTGCCAGCAGCTTGGTTGGGGGCGCGGGACATGGCTACACCTTC. The chain couples TRBV5-4 to TRBJ1-2; tentative D call: TRBD1 (6 bases). Looked up from germline, CDR1 is SGHNT and CDR2 is YYREEE (reference sequence). The V gene lost 0 bases and the J gene lost 6 bases, with 15 bases spanning the gap. The CDR3 length is 15 residues.

The table lists this clonotype with a few counts. The chain couples TRBV10-3 to TRBJ1-1; D possibly corresponds to TRBD1 (5 bases). The CDR3 is 15 residues long. Germline values: CDR1 ENHRY, CDR2 SYGVKD. Trimming took off 3 bases at V and 4 bases at J, with 15 bases between the two ends. The CDR3 spells CAISELIGEGTEAFF. CDR3 DNA: TGTGCCATCAGTGAATTAATAGGGGAGGGCACTGAAGCTTTCTTT.

The V and J genes are TRBV7-2 and TRBJ2-1; D uncertain. The ends were cut back, 0 bases at V and 0 bases at J, with 6 bases in the middle. Germline V gene lookup returns CDR1 SGHTA and CDR2 FQGNSA. The CDR3 is 15 amino acids. CDR3 protein: CASSLASDSYNEQFF. The DNA of the CDR3 is TGTGCCAGCAGCTTAGCGTCGGACTCCTACAATGAGCAGTTCTTC.

The chain has TRBV6-5 and TRBJ2-5, with TRBD1 matching over 12 bases. The V and J ends lost 0 bases and 10 bases, in that order; junction bases with no gene match: 6. The CDR3 loop spans 15 amino acids. CDR1 and CDR2 (germline): MNHEY, SVGAGI. For the CDR3, the DNA is TGTGCCAGCAGTTACTCTGGGACAGGGGGCGCGGTCCAGTACTTC. Translated, it gives CASSYSGTGGAVQYF.

V is TRBV11-2 and J is TRBJ2-7; 11 nucleotides match TRBD1. V shed 4 bases and J 0 bases; nucleotides not matched to a gene: 5. CDR1 and CDR2 (germline): SGHAT, FQNNGV. This CDR3 contains 16 residues. CDR3 bases: TGTGCCAGCAGCTCCCGGACAGGGGGCCACTCCTACGAGCAGTACTTC. Translated, it gives CASSSRTGGHSYEQYF.

This clonotype was found many times. This chain uses TRBV6-5 with TRBJ1-5; TRBD1 matches at 8 bases. The junction had 7 bases not matched to a gene; V was cut back by 5 bases and J by 4 bases. The germline V gene encodes CDR1 MNHEY and CDR2 SVGAGI. The CDR3 contains 15 residues. The CDR3 region is CASSPLTGGNQPQHF. DNA for the CDR3: TGTGCCAGCAGTCCACTAACAGGGGGTAATCAGCCCCAGCATTTT.

This clonotype has just a few counts. The chain is built from TRBV7-2 and TRBJ2-3, with 15 positions matching TRBD2. V shed 1 base and J 2 bases; nucleotides not matched to a gene: 10. CDR1 SGHTA and CDR2 FQGNSA come from the germline V gene. CDR3 length: 20 residues. The CDR3 is CASSLVGRGLAGGLTDTQYF. CDR3 nucleotides: TGTGCCAGCAGCTTAGTCGGTAGGGGACTAGCGGGGGGACTCACAGATACGCAGTATTTT.

The gene calls are TRBV2 and TRBJ2-4; 8 bases map to TRBD1. This CDR3 contains 15 residues. From germline, CDR1 is SNHLY and CDR2 FYNNEI. Trimming took 2 bases from V and 5 from J; bases not matched to a gene: 5. The CDR3 nucleotides are TGTGCCAGCAGTGAACAGGGGGCGCGCCAAAACATTCAGTACTTC. This gives the protein CASSEQGARQNIQYF.

This clonotype turned up a few times. The genes are TRBV27 and TRBJ1-1; 8 nucleotides agree with TRBD1. The CDR3 is made up of 15 amino acids. The germline CDR1 and CDR2 sequences are MNHEY and SMNVEV (reference sequence). The V segment lost 7 bases and the J segment 2 bases; nucleotides outside the gene matches: 9. This chain's CDR3 is CASTPQGALNTEAFF. CDR3 DNA sequence: TGTGCCAGCACCCCCCAGGGGGCCCTTAACACTGAAGCTTTCTTT.

This clonotype showed up many times. The genes are TRBV14 and TRBJ2-7; D perhaps matches TRBD1 (5 bases). The CDR3 spans 16 residues. V was shortened by 5 bases and J by 5 bases, with 22 bases between the two germline ends. From germline, CDR1 is SGHDN and CDR2 FVKESK. In DNA, the CDR3 is TGTGCCAGCAGCAGGGGTCCAGGACCCTCTCGGGACGAGCAGTACTTC. It is translated as CASSRGPGPSRDEQYF.

In its sample, this clonotype was seen many times. This sequence joins TRBV11-1 and TRBJ2-7; 7 nucleotides agree with TRBD1. With V trimmed by 6 bases and J by 6 bases, 8 bases remained unmatched. The CDR3 runs to 13 residues. The germline V gene has CDR1 SGHAT and CDR2 FQDESV (reference sequence). CDR3 nucleotide sequence: TGTGCCAGCAGGCGGACAGGATCAGGCGAGCAGTACTTC. It encodes CASRRTGSGEQYF. The entire variable domain, with the rest obtained from reference TRBV11-1 and TRBJ2-7, is as follows: EAEVAQSPRYKITEKSQAVAFWCDPISGHATLYWYRQILGQGPELLVQFQDESVVDDSQLPKDRFSAERLKGVDSTLKIQPAELGDSAMYLCASRRTGSGEQYFGPGTRLTVT.

Remarks on this clonotype: A read error may account for a junction end that differs from germline. This rearrangement joins TRBV6-2 or TRBV6-3 to TRBJ1-1, with no clear D. Germline V CDR1 and CDR2: MNHEY, SVGEGT. The length of the CDR3 is 11 residues. The CDR3 spells CDSIRNAEAFF. The CDR3, as DNA: TGTGACAGCATTCGGAACGCCGAAGCTTTCTTT.

This clonotype was observed a handful of times. The gene calls are TRBV4-1 and TRBJ1-1, with D possibly matching TRBD1 (5 bases). This CDR3 is 13 amino acids long. Per the germline V gene, CDR1 is MGHRA and CDR2 is YSYEKL. With 4 bases removed from V and 10 bases from J, the gap between germline ends came to 16 bases. As DNA, the CDR3 is TGCGCCAGCAGCCCGCATACAGCGGGGGGAGCTTTCTTT. Its translation is CASSPHTAGGAFF.

V usage is TRBV5-5 and J usage is TRBJ2-1, with D unclear. Trimming shortened V by 0 bases and J by 0 bases, and 13 bases separated the two germline ends. CDR3 length: 17 residues. Germline loops: CDR1 SGHKS, CDR2 YYEKEE (reference sequence). The CDR3 sequence is CASSLVNVITSYNEQFF. The CDR3 coding sequence is TGTGCCAGCAGCTTGGTCAACGTTATTACCTCCTACAATGAGCAGTTCTTC.

This clonotype was recorded a few times. V usage is TRBV6-5 and J usage is TRBJ2-7; no clear D gene. The length of the CDR3 is 13 residues. V was clipped by 2 bases and J by 7 bases, with 12 bases between them. Per germline, CDR1 MNHEY and CDR2 SVGAGI. CDR3 in amino acids: CASSYVADREQYF. Written as DNA, the CDR3 is TGTGCCAGCAGTTACGTCGCAGACCGGGAGCAGTACTTC.

This clonotype has just a few counts. This chain joins TRBV28 and TRBJ1-1, with 7 bases aligning to TRBD1. V trimming: 7 bases; J trimming: 3 bases; junction bases outside the gene matches: 17. CDR3 length equals 17 residues. CDR1 is MDHEN, CDR2 SYDVKM, per germline. In nucleotides, the CDR3 is TGTGCCAGCAACTTACTGTCGGACAGGCCAGGGGACACTGAAGCTTTCTTT. Its translation: CASNLLSDRPGDTEAFF.

V is TRBV4-3 and J is TRBJ2-7; tentative D call: TRBD2 (6 bases). The CDR3 has 17 residues. From germline, CDR1 is LGHNA and CDR2 YSLEER. Trimming cost V 0 bases and J 3 bases, with 18 bases left between them. In DNA, the CDR3 is TGCGCCAGCAGCCAAGAAGCCCTGGGAGGTGTTAACTACGAGCAGTACTTC. It encodes CASSQEALGGVNYEQYF.

The sample holds a few counts of this clonotype. This sequence joins TRBV7-2 and TRBJ1-2; possibly TRBD1 for D (5 bases). The CDR3 contains 16 residues. The germline V and J ends were trimmed by 4 bases and 0 bases, with 15 bases remaining between them. Germline values: CDR1 SGHTA, CDR2 FQGNSA. Written as DNA, the CDR3 is TGTGCCAGCAGCTCGGCCTCGGGACTTACTAACTATGGCTACACCTTC. Protein: CASSSASGLTNYGYTF.

This clonotype was seen only a few times. The chain joins TRBV6-2 or TRBV6-3 to TRBJ1-5; D not resolved. CDR1 and CDR2 from the germline V gene are MNHEY and SVGEGT. Trimming stripped 6 bases from V and 7 bases from J, with 16 bases between. CDR3 length equals 14 residues. The CDR3 sequence is CASSLGEGGQPQHF. CDR3 bases: TGTGCCAGCAGCCTCGGGGAGGGAGGCCAGCCCCAGCATTTT.

This clonotype was seen a few times. The CDR3: CASSIGPYEQYF. The CDR3 bases are TGTGCCAGCAGTATCGGACCCTACGAGCAGTACTTC. The chain uses TRBV27 and TRBJ2-7; D gene unclear. Trimming cost V 5 bases and J 2 bases, with 7 bases left between them. The CDR3 loop spans 12 amino acids. The germline gives CDR1 MNHEY, CDR2 SMNVEV (reference sequence).

The V call is TRBV27, the J call TRBJ1-4, with 7 bases fitting TRBD1. CDR3 size: 13 residues. V lost 7 bases and J lost 6; bases outside the gene matches: 5. Germline V lookup: CDR1 MNHEY, CDR2 SMNVEV (reference sequence). DNA for the CDR3: TGTGCCAGCATAGAAGGGGGCGATGAAAAACTGTTTTTT. Amino acids: CASIEGGDEKLFF.

The sample holds a few counts of this clonotype. The chain combines TRBV7-9 with TRBJ1-1, with D possibly being TRBD1 (6 bases). The CDR3 runs to 15 residues. The germline V gene has CDR1 SEHNR and CDR2 FQNEAQ (reference sequence). Trimming pared 1 base from V and 5 bases from J, leaving 14 bases between. The CDR3: CASSLGGGHGTEAFF. The DNA of the CDR3 is TGTGCCAGCAGCTTAGGAGGGGGGCATGGTACTGAAGCTTTCTTT.

In the case of this clonotype: The conserved phenylalanine or tryptophan normally closing the CDR3 is absent here, so this likely arose from a read error. The chain carries TRBV7-2 and TRBJ2-1, with 8 bases lining up with TRBD2. The V and J ends lost 1 base and 7 bases, in that order; junction bases with no gene match: 6. Germline-derived CDR1 and CDR2 are SGHTA and FQGNSA. The CDR3 spans 15 residues. CDR3: CASSLGTSRANEQFI. DNA for the CDR3: TGTGCCAGCAGCTTAGGGACTAGCAGGGCGAATGAGCAGTTCATC.

The table lists this clonotype with a few counts. V and J are TRBV3-1 and TRBJ2-3, with 9 bases lining up with TRBD2. Trimming took 0 bases from V and 0 from J; bases not matched to a gene: 7. This CDR3 has 18 residues. CDR1 is LGHDT, CDR2 YNNKEL, per germline (reference sequence). The CDR3 bases are TGTGCCAGCAGCCAAGATCCCCCGACTAGCGGTAGCACAGATACGCAGTATTTT. It specifies CASSQDPPTSGSTDTQYF.